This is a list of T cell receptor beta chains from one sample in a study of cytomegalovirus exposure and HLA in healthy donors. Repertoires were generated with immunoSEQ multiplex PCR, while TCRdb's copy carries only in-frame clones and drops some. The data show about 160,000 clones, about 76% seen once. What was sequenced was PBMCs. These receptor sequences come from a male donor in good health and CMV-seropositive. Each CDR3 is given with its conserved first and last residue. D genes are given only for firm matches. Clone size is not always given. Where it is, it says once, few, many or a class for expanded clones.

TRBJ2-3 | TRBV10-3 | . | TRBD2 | CAIKASGGTDTQYF | TGTGCCATCAAAGCTAGCGGGGGCACAGATACGCAGTATTTT
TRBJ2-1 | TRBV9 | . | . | CASSVSPPAADEQFF | TGTGCCAGCAGCGTATCCCCGCCTGCAGCGGATGAGCAGTTCTTC
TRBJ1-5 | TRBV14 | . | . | CASSHGLNQPQHF | TGTGCCAGCAGCCACGGACTTAATCAGCCCCAGCATTTT
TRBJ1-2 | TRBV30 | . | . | CAWSEGRDGYTF | TGTGCCTGGAGTGAGGGGAGGGATGGCTACACCTTC
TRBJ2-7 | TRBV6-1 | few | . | CASSEARGEQYF | TGTGCCAGCAGTGAAGCCCGGGGCGAGCAGTACTTC
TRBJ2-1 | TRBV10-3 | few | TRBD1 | CAISDRGLGNEQFF | TGTGCCATCAGTGACAGGGGGCTTGGCAATGAGCAGTTCTTC
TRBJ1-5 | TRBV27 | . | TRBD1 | CASRAVQGSNQPQHF | TGTGCCAGCAGAGCCGTACAGGGGAGCAATCAGCCCCAGCATTTT
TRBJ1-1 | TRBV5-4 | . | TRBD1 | CASSAQGAEAFF | TGTGCCAGCAGCGCCCAGGGGGCTGAAGCTTTCTTT
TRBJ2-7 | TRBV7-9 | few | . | CASSLPQGSDEQYF | TGTGCCAGCAGCTTACCACAGGGATCGGACGAGCAGTACTTC
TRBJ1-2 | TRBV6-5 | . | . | CASSFTGPYGYTF | TGTGCCAGCAGTTTCACAGGGCCCTATGGCTACACCTTC
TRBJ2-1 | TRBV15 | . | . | CATSRQDRSPYNEQFF | TGTGCCACCAGCAGGCAAGACAGATCCCCATATAATGAGCAGTTCTTC
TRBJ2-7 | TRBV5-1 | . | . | CASSLATGGGSSSYEQYF | TGCGCCAGCAGCTTGGCCACAGGTGGTGGTAGTTCATCCTACGAGCAGTACTTC
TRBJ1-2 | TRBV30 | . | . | CAWSSGGGYTF | TGTGCCTGGAGTTCAGGAGGTGGCTACACCTTC
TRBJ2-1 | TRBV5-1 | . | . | CASSLALNEQFF | TGCGCCAGCAGCTTGGCCTTGAATGAGCAGTTCTTC
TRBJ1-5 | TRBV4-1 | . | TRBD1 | CASSPRGAVGQPQHF | TGCGCCAGCAGTCCCAGGGGGGCTGTAGGTCAGCCCCAGCATTTT
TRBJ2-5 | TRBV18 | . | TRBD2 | CASSPGGAETQYF | TGTGCCAGCTCACCGGGAGGGGCGGAGACCCAGTACTTC
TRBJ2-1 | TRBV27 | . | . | CASSLGGTAEQFF | TGTGCCAGCAGTTTAGGGGGGACTGCTGAGCAGTTCTTC
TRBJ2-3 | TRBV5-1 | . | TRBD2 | CASSLVGTTIDTQYF | TGCGCCAGCAGCTTGGTAGGGACTACCATAGATACGCAGTATTTT
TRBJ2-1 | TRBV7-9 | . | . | CASSFVGSSYNEQFF | TGTGCCAGCAGCTTTGTTGGTAGCTCCTACAATGAGCAGTTCTTC
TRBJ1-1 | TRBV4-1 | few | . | CASSDRGGTEAFF | TGCGCCAGCAGCGACCGGGGGGGGACTGAAGCTTTCTTT
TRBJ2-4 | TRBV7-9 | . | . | CASSLEATGSKNIQYF | TGTGCCAGCAGCTTAGAGGCAACAGGATCCAAAAACATTCAGTACTTC
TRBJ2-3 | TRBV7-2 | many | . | CASSLGPNSDTQYF | TGTGCCAGCAGCTTAGGGCCGAATTCAGATACGCAGTATTTT
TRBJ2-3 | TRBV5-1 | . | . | CASSLAQSTDTQYF | TGCGCCAGCAGCTTGGCCCAGAGCACAGATACACAGTATTTT